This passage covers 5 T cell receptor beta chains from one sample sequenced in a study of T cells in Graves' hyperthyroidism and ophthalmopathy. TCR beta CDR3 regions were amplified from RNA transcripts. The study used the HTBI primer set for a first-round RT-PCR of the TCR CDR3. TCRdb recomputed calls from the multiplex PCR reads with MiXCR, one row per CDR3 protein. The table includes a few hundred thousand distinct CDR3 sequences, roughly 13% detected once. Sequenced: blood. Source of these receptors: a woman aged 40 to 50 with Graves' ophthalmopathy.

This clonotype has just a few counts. Here the CDR3 reads CASSYASGGGGYF. CDR3 sequence (DNA): TGTGCCAGCAGTTACGCTAGCGGGGGGGGTGGGTACTTC. This chain connects TRBV6-6 to TRBJ2-5; 12 nucleotides line up with TRBD2. The CDR3 is 13 residues long. The germline V gene has CDR1 MNHNY and CDR2 SVGAGI (reference sequence). V was clipped by 2 bases and J by 13 bases; unmatched bases: 5.

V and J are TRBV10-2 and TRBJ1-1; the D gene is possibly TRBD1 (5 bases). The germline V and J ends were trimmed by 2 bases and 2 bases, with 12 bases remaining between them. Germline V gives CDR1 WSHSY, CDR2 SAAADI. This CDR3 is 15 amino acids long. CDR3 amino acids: CASSETTGDNTEAFF. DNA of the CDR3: TGCGCCAGCAGTGAGACGACGGGGGACAACACTGAAGCTTTCTTT.

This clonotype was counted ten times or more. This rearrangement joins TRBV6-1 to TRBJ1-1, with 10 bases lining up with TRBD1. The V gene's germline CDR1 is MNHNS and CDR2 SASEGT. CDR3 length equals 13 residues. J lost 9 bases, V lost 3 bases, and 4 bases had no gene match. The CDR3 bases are TGTGCCAGCAGTGACGGACAGGGGGAAAAAGCTTTCTTT. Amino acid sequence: CASSDGQGEKAFF.

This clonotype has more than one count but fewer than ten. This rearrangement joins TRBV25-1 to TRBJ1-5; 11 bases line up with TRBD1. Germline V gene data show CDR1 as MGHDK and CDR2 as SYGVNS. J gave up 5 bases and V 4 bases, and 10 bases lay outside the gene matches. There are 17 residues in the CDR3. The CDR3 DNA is TGTGCCAGCAGTGTTGGGGCGGGACAGGGGGATGATCAGCCCCAGCATTTT. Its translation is CASSVGAGQGDDQPQHF. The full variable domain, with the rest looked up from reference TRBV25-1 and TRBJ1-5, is EADIYQTPRYLVIGTGKKITLECSQTMGHDKMYWYQQDPGMELHLIHYSYGVNSTEKGDLSSESTVSRIRTEHFPLTLESARPSHTSQYLCASSVGAGQGDDQPQHFGDGTRLSIL.

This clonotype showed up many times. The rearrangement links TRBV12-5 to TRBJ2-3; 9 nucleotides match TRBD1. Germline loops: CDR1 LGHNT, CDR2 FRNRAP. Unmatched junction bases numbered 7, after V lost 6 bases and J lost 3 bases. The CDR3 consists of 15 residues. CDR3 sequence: CASGSTGTGTDTQYF. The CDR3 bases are TGTGCTAGTGGCTCGACCGGGACAGGGACAGATACGCAGTATTTT.